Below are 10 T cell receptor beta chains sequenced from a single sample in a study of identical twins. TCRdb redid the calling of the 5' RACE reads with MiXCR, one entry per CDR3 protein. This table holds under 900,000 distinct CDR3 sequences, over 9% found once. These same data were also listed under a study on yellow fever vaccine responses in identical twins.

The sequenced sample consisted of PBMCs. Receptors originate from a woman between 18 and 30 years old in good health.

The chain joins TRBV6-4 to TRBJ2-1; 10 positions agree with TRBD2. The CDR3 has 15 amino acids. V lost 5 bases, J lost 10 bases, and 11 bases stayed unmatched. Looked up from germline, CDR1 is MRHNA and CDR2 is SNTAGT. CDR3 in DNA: TGTGCCAGCAGTCAAGCGGGAGGGCCTGGTGGGGAGCAGTTCTTC. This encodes CASSQAGGPGGEQFF.

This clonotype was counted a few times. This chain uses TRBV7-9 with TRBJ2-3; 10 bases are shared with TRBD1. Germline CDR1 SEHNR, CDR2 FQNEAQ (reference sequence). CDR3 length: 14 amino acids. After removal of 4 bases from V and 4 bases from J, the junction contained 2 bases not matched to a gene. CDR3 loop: CASSSDRGADTQYF. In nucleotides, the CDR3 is TGTGCCAGCAGCTCGGACAGGGGGGCAGATACGCAGTATTTT.

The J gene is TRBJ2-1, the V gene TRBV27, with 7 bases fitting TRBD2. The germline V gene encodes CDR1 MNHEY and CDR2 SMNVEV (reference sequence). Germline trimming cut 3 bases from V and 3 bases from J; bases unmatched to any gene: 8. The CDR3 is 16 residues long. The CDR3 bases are TGTGCCAGCAGTTTTCGGGGCGGGAGTATCTACAATGAGCAGTTCTTC. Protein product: CASSFRGGSIYNEQFF.

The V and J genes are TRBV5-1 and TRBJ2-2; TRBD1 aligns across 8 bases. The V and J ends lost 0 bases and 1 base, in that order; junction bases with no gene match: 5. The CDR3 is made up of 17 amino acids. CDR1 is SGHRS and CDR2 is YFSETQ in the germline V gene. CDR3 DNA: TGCGCCAGCAGCTTGGCCGGGACAGGATGGAACACCGGGGAGCTGTTTTTT. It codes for CASSLAGTGWNTGELFF.

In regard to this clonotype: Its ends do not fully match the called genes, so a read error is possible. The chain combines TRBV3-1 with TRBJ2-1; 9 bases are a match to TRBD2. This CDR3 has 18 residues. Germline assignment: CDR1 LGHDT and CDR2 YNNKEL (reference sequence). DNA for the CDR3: TGTGCCAGCGGCCAAGGTAGCGCCCTAGCGGGACTTGCCAATGAGCAGTTCTTC. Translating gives CASGQGSALAGLANEQFF.

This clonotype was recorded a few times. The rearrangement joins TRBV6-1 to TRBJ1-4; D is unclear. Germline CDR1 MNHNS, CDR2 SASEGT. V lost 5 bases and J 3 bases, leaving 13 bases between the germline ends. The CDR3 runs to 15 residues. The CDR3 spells CASSRNGPSNEKLFF. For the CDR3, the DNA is TGTGCCAGCAGTCGTAACGGGCCCTCTAATGAAAAACTGTTTTTT.

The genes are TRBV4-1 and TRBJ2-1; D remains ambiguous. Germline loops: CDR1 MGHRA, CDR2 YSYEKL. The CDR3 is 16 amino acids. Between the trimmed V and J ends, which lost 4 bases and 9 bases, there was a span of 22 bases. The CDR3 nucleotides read TGCGCCAGCAGCCCAATGGCAGATAGATTCTGGCGTGAGCAGTTCTTC. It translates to CASSPMADRFWREQFF.

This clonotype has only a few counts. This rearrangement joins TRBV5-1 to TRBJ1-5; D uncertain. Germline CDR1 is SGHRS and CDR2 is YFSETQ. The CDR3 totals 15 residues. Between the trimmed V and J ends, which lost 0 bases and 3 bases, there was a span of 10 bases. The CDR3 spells CASSLGPDPNQPQHF. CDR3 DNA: TGCGCCAGCAGCTTGGGACCTGATCCCAATCAGCCCCAGCATTTT.

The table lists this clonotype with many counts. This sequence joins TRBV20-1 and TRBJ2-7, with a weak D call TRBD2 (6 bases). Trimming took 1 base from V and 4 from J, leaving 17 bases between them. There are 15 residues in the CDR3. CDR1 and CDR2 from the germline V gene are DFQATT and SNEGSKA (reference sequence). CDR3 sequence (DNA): TGCAGTGCTAGAGTTTGGGGGGTGGGGTCTTACGAGCAGTACTTC. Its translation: CSARVWGVGSYEQYF.

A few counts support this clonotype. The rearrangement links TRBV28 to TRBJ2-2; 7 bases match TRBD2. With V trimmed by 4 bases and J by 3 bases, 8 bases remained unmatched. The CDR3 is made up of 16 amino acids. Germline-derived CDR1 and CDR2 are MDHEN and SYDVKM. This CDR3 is CASSSGLERYTGELFF. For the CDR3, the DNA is TGTGCCAGCAGTTCCGGACTAGAACGATACACCGGGGAGCTGTTTTTT. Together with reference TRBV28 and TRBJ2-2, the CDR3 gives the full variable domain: DVKVTQSSRYLVKRTGEKVFLECVQDMDHENMFWYRQDPGLGLRLIYFSYDVKMKEKGDIPEGYSVSREKKERFSLILESASTNQTSMYLCASSSGLERYTGELFFGEGSRLTVL.